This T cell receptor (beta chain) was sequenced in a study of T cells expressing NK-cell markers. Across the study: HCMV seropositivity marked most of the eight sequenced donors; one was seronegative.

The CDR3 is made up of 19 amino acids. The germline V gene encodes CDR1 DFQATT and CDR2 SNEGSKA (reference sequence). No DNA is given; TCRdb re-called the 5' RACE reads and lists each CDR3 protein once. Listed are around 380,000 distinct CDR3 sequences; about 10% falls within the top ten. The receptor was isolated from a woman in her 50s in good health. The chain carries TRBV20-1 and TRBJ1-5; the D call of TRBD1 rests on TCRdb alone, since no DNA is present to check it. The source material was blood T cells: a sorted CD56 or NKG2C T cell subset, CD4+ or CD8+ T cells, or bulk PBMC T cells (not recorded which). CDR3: CSASGDSRLRGHSNQPQHF.